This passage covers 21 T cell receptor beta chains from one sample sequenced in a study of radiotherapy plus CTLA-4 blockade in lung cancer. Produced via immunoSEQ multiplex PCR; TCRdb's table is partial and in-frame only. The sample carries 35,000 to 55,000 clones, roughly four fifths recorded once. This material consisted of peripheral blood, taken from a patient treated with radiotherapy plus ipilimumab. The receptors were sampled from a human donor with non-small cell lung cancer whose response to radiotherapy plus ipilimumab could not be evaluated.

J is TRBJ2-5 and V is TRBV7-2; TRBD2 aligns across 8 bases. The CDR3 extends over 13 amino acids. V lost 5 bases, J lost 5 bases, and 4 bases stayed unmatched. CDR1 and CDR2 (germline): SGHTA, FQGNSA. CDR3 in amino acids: CASSKAGDETQYF. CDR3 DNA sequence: TGTGCCAGCAGCAAAGCGGGAGATGAGACCCAGTACTTC.

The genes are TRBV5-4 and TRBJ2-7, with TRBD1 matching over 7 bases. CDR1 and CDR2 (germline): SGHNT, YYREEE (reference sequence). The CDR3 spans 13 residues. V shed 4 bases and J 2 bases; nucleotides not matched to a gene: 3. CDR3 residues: CASSRQGAYEQYF. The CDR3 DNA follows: TGTGCCAGCAGCAGGCAGGGGGCCTACGAGCAGTACTTC.

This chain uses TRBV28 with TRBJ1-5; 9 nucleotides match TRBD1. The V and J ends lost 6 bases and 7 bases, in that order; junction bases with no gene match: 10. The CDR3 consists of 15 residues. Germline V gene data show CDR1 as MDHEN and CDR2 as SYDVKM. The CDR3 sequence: CASSPSTGGRQPQHF. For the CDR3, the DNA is TGTGCCAGCAGCCCGTCTACAGGGGGCCGGCAGCCCCAGCATTTT.

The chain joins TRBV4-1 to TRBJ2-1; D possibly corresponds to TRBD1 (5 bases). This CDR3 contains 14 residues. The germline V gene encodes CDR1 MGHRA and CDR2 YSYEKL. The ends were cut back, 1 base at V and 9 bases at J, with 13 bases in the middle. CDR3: CASSQGKGPSEQFF. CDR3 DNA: TGCGCCAGCAGCCAAGGCAAGGGGCCGTCTGAGCAGTTCTTC.

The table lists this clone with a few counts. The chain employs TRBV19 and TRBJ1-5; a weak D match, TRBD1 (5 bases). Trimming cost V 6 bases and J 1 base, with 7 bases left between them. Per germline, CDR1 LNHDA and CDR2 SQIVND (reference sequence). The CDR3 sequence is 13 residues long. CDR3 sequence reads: CASSRQSNQPQHF. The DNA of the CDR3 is TGTGCCAGTAGCCGACAGAGCAATCAGCCCCAGCATTTT.

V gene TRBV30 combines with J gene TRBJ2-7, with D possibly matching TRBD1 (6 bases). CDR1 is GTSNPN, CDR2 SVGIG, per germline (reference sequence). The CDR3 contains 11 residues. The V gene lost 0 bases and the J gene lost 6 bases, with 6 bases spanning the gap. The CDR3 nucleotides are TGTGCCTGGAGTGTACAGGGCGAGCAGTACTTC. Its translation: CAWSVQGEQYF.

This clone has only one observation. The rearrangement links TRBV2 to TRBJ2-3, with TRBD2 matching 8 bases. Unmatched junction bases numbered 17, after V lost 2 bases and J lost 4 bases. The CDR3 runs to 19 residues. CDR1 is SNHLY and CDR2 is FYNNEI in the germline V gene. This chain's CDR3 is CASSEFRRGRLPGADTQYF. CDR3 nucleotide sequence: TGTGCCAGCAGTGAATTTCGTCGCGGGAGGCTCCCGGGGGCAGATACGCAGTATTTT.

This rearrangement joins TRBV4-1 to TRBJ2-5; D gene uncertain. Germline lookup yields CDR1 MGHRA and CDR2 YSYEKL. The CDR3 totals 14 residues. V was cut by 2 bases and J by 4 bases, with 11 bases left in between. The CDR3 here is CASSQSVVAETQYF. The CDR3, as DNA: TGCGCCAGCAGCCAATCTGTAGTTGCAGAGACCCAGTACTTC.

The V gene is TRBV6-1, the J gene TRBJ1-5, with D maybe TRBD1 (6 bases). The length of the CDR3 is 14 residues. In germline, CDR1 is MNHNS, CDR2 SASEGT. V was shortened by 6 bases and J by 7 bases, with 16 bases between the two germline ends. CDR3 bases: TGTGCCAGCAGCGCTACCCAGGGGCTGCAGCCCCAGCATTTT. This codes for CASSATQGLQPQHF.

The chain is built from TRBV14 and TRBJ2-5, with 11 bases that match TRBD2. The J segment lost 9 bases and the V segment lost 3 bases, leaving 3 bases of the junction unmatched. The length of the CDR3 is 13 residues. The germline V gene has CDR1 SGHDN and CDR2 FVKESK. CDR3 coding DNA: TGTGCCAGCAGCCAGGGACTAGCGGTACCCCAGTACTTC. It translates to CASSQGLAVPQYF. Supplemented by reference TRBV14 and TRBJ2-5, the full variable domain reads EAGVTQFPSHSVIEKGQTVTLRCDPISGHDNLYWYRRVMGKEIKFLLHFVKESKQDESGMPNNRFLAERTGGTYSTLKVQPAELEDSGVYFCASSQGLAVPQYFGPGTRLLVL.

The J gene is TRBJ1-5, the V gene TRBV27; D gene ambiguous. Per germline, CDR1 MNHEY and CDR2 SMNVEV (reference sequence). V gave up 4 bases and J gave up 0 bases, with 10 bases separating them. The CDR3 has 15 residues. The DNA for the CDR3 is TGTGCCAGCAGTTGGACGGGATATAGCAATCAGCCCCAGCATTTT. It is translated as CASSWTGYSNQPQHF.

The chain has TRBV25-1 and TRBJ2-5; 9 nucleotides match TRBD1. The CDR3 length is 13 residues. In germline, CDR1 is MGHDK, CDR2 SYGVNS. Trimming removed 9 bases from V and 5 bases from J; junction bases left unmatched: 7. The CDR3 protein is CASKDRGRETQYF. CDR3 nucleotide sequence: TGTGCCAGTAAGGACAGGGGCAGGGAGACCCAGTACTTC.

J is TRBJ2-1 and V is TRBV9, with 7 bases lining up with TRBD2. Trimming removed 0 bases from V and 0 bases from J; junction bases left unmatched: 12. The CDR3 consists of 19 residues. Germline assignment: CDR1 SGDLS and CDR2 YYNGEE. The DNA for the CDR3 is TGTGCCAGCAGCGTAGGAGGGCGTGGAGCGGGGATCTCCTACAATGAGCAGTTCTTC. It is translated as CASSVGGRGAGISYNEQFF.

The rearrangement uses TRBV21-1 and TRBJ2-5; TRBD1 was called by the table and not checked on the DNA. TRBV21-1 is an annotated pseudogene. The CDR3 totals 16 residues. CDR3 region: CASSKGHRTDEGTQYF. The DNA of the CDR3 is TGTGCCAGCAGCAAAGGGCATAGGACAGATGAAGGGACCCAGTACTTC.

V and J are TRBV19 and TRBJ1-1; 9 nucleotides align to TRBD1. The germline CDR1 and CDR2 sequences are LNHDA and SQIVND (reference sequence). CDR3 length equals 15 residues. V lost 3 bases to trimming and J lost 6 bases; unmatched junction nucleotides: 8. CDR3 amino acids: CASSIKTGGIAEAFF. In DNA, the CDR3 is TGTGCCAGTAGTATTAAAACAGGGGGCATTGCTGAAGCTTTCTTT.

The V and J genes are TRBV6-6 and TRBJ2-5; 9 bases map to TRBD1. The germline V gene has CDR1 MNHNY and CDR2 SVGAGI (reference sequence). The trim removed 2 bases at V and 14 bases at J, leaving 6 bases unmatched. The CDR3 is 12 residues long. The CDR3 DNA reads TGTGCCAGCAGTTACGTCGAGGGACAGGGCTACTTC. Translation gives CASSYVEGQGYF.

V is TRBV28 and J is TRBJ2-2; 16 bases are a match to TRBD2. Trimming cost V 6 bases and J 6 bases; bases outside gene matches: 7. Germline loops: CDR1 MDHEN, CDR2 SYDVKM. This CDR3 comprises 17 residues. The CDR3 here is CASSYGTSGRGAGELFF. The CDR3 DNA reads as TGTGCCAGCAGCTATGGGACTAGCGGGAGGGGAGCCGGGGAGCTGTTTTTT.

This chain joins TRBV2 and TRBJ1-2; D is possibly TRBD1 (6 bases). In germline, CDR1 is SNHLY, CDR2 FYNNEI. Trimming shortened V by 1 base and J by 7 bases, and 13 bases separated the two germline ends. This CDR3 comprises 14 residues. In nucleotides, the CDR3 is TGTGCCAGCAGTGAAGACAGGGTTTTTGGTGGCTACACCTTC. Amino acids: CASSEDRVFGGYTF.

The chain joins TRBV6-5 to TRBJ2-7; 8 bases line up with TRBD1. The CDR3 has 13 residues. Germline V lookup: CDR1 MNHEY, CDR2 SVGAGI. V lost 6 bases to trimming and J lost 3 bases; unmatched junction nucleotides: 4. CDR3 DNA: TGTGCCAGCAGCAACACAGGGGGCTACGAGCAGTACTTC. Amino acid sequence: CASSNTGGYEQYF.

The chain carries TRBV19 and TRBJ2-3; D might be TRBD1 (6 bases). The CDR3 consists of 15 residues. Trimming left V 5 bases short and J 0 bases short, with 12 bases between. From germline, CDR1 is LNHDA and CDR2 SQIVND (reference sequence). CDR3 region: CASSSTGPSTDTQYF. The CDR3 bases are TGTGCCAGTAGTTCGACAGGTCCTAGCACAGATACGCAGTATTTT.

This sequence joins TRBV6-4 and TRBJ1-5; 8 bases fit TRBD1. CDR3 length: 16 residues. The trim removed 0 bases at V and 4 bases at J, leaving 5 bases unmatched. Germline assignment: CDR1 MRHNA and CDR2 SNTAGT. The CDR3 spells CASSDSRQGTNQPQHF. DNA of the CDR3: TGTGCCAGCAGTGACTCCAGACAGGGGACTAATCAGCCCCAGCATTTT.